The T cell receptor beta chain under discussion was sequenced for a study of CD8 T cells in ankylosing spondylitis. The V end was cut by 0 bases, the J end by 7 bases, with 14 bases between. Germline loops: CDR1 SGDLS, CDR2 YYNGEE. The CDR3 has 15 residues. Each CDR3 protein gets one entry after TCRdb re-called the 5' RACE reads with MiXCR. The repertoire has tens of thousands of distinct CDR3 sequences, just over 2.5% of them found once; the top ten carry 7% to 8%. This clonotype has ten or more counts. Sequenced: blood, either unsorted or a sorted T cell fraction (not recorded which). The V gene is TRBV9, the J gene TRBJ2-1, with D hard to call. The sequence was obtained from a female donor with ankylosing spondylitis or in good health (not recorded which). Written as DNA, the CDR3 is TGTGCCAGCAGCGTAGATCATAGGTACGGGAATGAGCAGTTCTTC. It specifies CASSVDHRYGNEQFF.